This is a list of T cell receptor beta chains from one sample in a study of PD-L1 blockade in urothelial cancer. TCRdb's copy holds only in-frame clones and misses some; the assay was immunoSEQ multiplex PCR. The sample includes tens of thousands of clones, 82% of them seen just once. The sequencing used PBMCs, collected around atezolizumab (anti-PD-L1) treatment. These TCRs come from a man in his 70s with urothelial cancer. CDR3s include the opening cysteine and the closing phenylalanine or tryptophan. D genes are given only for firm matches. Clone sizes are given selectively: once, few, many, or a class where the clone is expanded.

V gene,clone size,J gene,D gene,CDR3 DNA,CDR3 protein
TRBV5-1,-,TRBJ2-5,TRBD1,TGCGCCAGCAGCTCACAGGGGACCTACCAAGAGACCCAGTACTTC,CASSSQGTYQETQYF
TRBV29-1,-,TRBJ2-5,TRBD2,TGCAGCGTTGATGGTCCGGGGGGGGAGACCCAGTACTTC,CSVDGPGGETQYF
TRBV5-8,-,TRBJ2-7,-,TGTGCCAGCAGCTTGGAACAGGCCACCAGCTACGAGCAGTACTTC,CASSLEQATSYEQYF
TRBV9,few,TRBJ2-1,-,TGTGCCAGCAGCAAGAACGGGAAAAGCTCCTACAATGAGCAGTTCTTC,CASSKNGKSSYNEQFF
TRBV4-1,-,TRBJ1-1,TRBD1,TGCGCCAGCAGCCAAGGGGCCCCGACAGGGGGGACTGAAGCTTTCTTT,CASSQGAPTGGTEAFF
TRBV6-4,-,TRBJ1-4,-,TGTGCCAGCAGCAGGGAGGTAGAAGAAAAACTGTTTTTT,CASSREVEEKLFF
TRBV28,-,TRBJ2-5,TRBD1,TGTGCCAGCAGTCTACCACTCAGGGGGCCCCAGGGGACCCAGTACTTC,CASSLPLRGPQGTQYF
TRBV7-2,-,TRBJ1-2,TRBD1,TGTGCCAGCAGCTTTCCTCCGGGACAGGGGGCCGGCTACACCTTC,CASSFPPGQGAGYTF
TRBV2,-,TRBJ1-5,-,TGTGCCAGCAGTGGGGAGTTGGGCAATCAGCCCCAGCATTTT,CASSGELGNQPQHF
TRBV2,once,TRBJ1-5,-,TGTGCCAGCAGTGCGGTCCGGGGCAATCAGCCCCAGCATTTT,CASSAVRGNQPQHF
TRBV4-1,-,TRBJ2-1,-,TGCGCCAGCAGCCATGATACAGGTTACAATGAGCAGTTCTTC,CASSHDTGYNEQFF
TRBV5-6,-,TRBJ1-4,TRBD1,TGTGCCAGCAGCAGGACAGGGCTTAATGAAAAACTGTTTTTT,CASSRTGLNEKLFF
TRBV15,once,TRBJ1-2,-,TGTGCCACCAGCAGAGATCCCGGGGTAGGCTATGGCTACACCTTC,CATSRDPGVGYGYTF
TRBV28,-,TRBJ1-2,-,TGTGCCAGCAGTTCCGGATTCGGGTGGCAAGGCTACACCTTC,CASSSGFGWQGYTF
TRBV18,-,TRBJ1-3,-,TGTGCCAGCTCACCAAGAGCCTCTGGAAACACCATATATTTT,CASSPRASGNTIYF
TRBV5-8,-,TRBJ2-2,TRBD1,TGTGCCAGCAACCGCGGACAGGGGACCGGGGAGCTGTTTTTT,CASNRGQGTGELFF
TRBV7-3,-,TRBJ2-1,-,TGTGCCAGCAGCTTAGAGGCAATACCGGGGAATGAGCAGTTCTTC,CASSLEAIPGNEQFF
TRBV5-1,-,TRBJ2-5,-,TGCGCCAGCAGTTCCTCCGACGGGTTCGGGGAGACCCAGTACTTC,CASSSSDGFGETQYF
TRBV2,-,TRBJ1-2,TRBD1,TGTGCCAGCAGTGCAGGACAGGGGGGCTATGGCTACACCTTC,CASSAGQGGYGYTF
TRBV28,-,TRBJ1-4,-,TGTGCCAGCAGTTTATTTTGGCAGGGTCCGGCAACTAATGAAAAACTGTTTTTT,CASSLFWQGPATNEKLFF
TRBV27,-,TRBJ1-2,TRBD1,TGTGCCAGCAGTACTCGGGACAGTTTAGGCTACACCTTC,CASSTRDSLGYTF
TRBV29-1,few,TRBJ2-1,TRBD1,TGCAGCGTCGACAGGGGCGCGGGGAATGAGCAGTTCTTC,CSVDRGAGNEQFF
TRBV29-1,-,TRBJ1-5,-,TGCAGCGTCGGTGACACGATTCAGCCCCAGCATTTT,CSVGDTIQPQHF
TRBV11-2,-,TRBJ2-5,-,TGTGCCAGCAGCTCATTTGTTGCCGGGGAGACCCAGTACTTC,CASSSFVAGETQYF
TRBV2,-,TRBJ2-1,-,TGTGCCAGCAGTGAAGTTCTAGCGACGAATGAGCAGTTCTTC,CASSEVLATNEQFF
TRBV5-1,-,TRBJ2-7,-,TGCGCCAGCAGCCCTTCGATTAGCGGAAGGACTTACGAGCAGTACTTC,CASSPSISGRTYEQYF
TRBV19,-,TRBJ1-5,TRBD1,TGTGCCAGTAGTATGGGGACAGGGGGATCCAGCAATCAGCCCCAGCATTTT,CASSMGTGGSSNQPQHF
TRBV2,-,TRBJ2-7,-,TGTGCCAGTTCTCCAGCTCAGGGGACCTACGAGCAGTACTTC,CASSPAQGTYEQYF
TRBV6-1,-,TRBJ1-1,TRBD1,TGTGCCAGCAGTGATAGGGGCAGGGGGGACACTGAAGCTTTCTTT,CASSDRGRGDTEAFF
TRBV19,-,TRBJ1-2,-,TGTGCCAGTAGTACCCAAGGGGGTGGCTTTAACGATGGCTACACCTTC,CASSTQGGGFNDGYTF
TRBV6-4,-,TRBJ2-1,TRBD2,TGTGCCAGCAGTGACCCCACTAGCGGGAACAATGAGCAGTTCTTC,CASSDPTSGNNEQFF
TRBV19,-,TRBJ1-1,-,TGTGCCAGTAGTAAAACGACAGAGAACACTGAAGCTTTCTTT,CASSKTTENTEAFF
TRBV19,-,TRBJ2-3,-,TGTGCCAGTAGTCTCCGGGATAGCACAGATACGCAGTATTTT,CASSLRDSTDTQYF
TRBV11-2,-,TRBJ1-2,-,TGTGCCAGCAGCCGTCTAATCCGGGACTATGGCTACACCTTC,CASSRLIRDYGYTF
TRBV11-2,-,TRBJ2-2,TRBD1,TGTGCCAGCAATTTACAGGGGGCCGGGGAGCTGTTTTTT,CASNLQGAGELFF
TRBV27,-,TRBJ2-7,TRBD2,TGTGCCAGCAGTTTAGCGGGAGCCTACGAGCAGTACTTC,CASSLAGAYEQYF
TRBV30,-,TRBJ2-7,TRBD2,TGTGCCTGGAGTGTAGGACTAGCCGAGGGCGAGCAGTACTTC,CAWSVGLAEGEQYF
TRBV18,-,TRBJ2-7,TRBD2,TGTGCCAGCTCACCTGGACTAGCAAGTTCCAGCGAGCAGTACTTC,CASSPGLASSSEQYF
TRBV7-2,few,TRBJ2-7,-,TGTGCCAGCAGCTTATGGGTTGGCAGGGGCTACGAGCAGTACTTC,CASSLWVGRGYEQYF
TRBV27,few,TRBJ2-7,TRBD1,TGTGCCAGCAGTTCATTACAGGGGGCAGAGTACGAGCAGTACTTC,CASSSLQGAEYEQYF
TRBV7-2,-,TRBJ2-7,TRBD2,TGTGCCAGCAGCTACCGCCCGCCGACTAGCTGGTCTTACGAGCAGTACTTC,CASSYRPPTSWSYEQYF
TRBV7-3,-,TRBJ2-1,TRBD2,TGTGCCAGCAGCTCGACTAGCGGGAGGAATGAGCAGTTCTTC,CASSSTSGRNEQFF
TRBV6-1,once,TRBJ2-4,TRBD1,TGTGCCAGCAGTGCGTCCCAGGGGGTGAGTGAGTACTTC,CASSASQGVSEYF